This TCR beta chain was captured in a study of shared clonotypes between healthy human individuals. Broader study findings: The four-donor shared clonotypes exceeded non-shared clonotypes in generation probability, with non-shared ones scoring lower.

The data were produced by immunoSEQ multiplex PCR, yet TCRdb's version contains in-frame clones alone and is incomplete. The sample contains under 1,900,000 clones, approximately 98.5% of which appear only once. Germline V gene data show CDR1 as SEHNR and CDR2 as FQNEAQ (reference sequence). Trimming took 5 bases from V and 5 from J, leaving 13 bases between them. The length of the CDR3 is 14 residues. With regard to this clone: Its antigen is undetermined.

The sample consisted of naive CD4+ T cells sorted from blood. Subset in this sample: CD45RA+ positively selected. The chain couples TRBV7-9 to TRBJ2-1, with a possible D match to TRBD2 (6 bases). The TCR comes from a man aged 30 to 45 in good health. The CDR3 loop is CASSNMGLHNEQFF. In DNA, the CDR3 is TGTGCCAGCAGCAACATGGGACTCCACAATGAGCAGTTCTTC.